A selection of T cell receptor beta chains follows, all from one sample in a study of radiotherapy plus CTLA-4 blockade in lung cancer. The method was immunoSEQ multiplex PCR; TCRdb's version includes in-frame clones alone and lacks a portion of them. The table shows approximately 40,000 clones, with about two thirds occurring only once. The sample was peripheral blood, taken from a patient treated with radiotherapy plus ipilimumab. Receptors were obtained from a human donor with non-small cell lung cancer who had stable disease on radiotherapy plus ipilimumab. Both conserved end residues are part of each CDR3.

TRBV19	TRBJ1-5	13	CASSIPGGEPQHF
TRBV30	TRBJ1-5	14	CAWSVGREGQPQHF
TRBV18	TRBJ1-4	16	CASSLAGATTNEKLFF
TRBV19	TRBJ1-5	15	CASRSDTDSNQPQHF
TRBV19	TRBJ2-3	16	CASSIGAGGPTDTQYF
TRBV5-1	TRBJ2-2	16	CASSLVPGTNTGELFF
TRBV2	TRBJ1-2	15	CASKYLGTGRIGYTF
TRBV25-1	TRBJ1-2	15	CASSEGTSVNYGYTF
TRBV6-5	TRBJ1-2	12	CASSYAGYGYTF
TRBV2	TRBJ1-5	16	CASTSMGGSRNQPQHF
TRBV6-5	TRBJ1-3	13	CASSYTSGNTIYF
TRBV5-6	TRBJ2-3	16	CASSLRRRAGSDTQYF
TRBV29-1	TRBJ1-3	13	CSVPTGAGNTIYF
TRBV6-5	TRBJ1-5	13	CASSYFLGQPQHF
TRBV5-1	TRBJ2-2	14	CASSFGADTGELFF
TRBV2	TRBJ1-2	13	CASSVTGIYGYTF
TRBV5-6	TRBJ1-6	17	CASSPNPYRVGNSPLHF
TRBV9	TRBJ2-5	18	CASARGGWDRGLGETQYF
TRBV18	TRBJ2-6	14	CASSPSSGANVLTF
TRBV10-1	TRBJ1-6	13	CASNRDYNSPLHF
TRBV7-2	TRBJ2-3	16	CASSQVGGPSSDTQYF
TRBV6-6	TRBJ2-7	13	CASSYSEIYEQYF